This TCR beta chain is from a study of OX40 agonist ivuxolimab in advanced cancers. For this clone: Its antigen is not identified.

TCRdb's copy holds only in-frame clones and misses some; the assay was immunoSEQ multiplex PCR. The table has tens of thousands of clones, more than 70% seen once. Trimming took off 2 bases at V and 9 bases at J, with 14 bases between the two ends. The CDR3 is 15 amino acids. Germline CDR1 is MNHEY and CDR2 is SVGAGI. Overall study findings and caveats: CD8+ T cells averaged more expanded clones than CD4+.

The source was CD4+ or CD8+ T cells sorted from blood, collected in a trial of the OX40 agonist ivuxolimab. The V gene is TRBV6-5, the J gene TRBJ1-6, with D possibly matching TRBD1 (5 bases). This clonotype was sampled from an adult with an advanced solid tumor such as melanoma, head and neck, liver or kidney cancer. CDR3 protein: CASSYQEDGGSPLHF. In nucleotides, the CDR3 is TGTGCCAGCAGTTACCAAGAAGATGGGGGTTCACCCCTCCACTTT.